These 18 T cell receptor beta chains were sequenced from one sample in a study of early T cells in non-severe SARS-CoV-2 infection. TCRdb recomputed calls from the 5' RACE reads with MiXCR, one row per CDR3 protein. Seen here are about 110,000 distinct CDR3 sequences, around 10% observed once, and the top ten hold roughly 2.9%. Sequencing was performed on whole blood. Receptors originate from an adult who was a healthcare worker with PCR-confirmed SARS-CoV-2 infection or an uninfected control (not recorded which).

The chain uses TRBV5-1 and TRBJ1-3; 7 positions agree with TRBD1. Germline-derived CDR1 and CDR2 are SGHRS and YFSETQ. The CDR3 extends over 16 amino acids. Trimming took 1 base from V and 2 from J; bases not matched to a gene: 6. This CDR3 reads CASSLREGATGNTIYF. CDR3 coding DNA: TGCGCCAGCAGCTTGAGGGAGGGGGCCACTGGAAACACCATATATTTT.

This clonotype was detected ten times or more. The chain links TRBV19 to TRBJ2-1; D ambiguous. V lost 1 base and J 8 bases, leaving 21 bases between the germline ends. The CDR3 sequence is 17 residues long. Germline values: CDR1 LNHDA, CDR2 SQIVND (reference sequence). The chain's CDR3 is CASSIGLPTAPLDEQFF. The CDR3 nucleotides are TGTGCCAGTAGTATAGGGCTGCCCACCGCCCCATTGGATGAGCAGTTCTTC.

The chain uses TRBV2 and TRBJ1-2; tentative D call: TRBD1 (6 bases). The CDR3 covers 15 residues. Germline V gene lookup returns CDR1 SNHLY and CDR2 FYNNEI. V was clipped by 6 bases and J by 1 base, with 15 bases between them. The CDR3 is CASRLQQGLNYGYTF. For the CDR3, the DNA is TGTGCCAGCAGGTTACAACAGGGACTTAACTATGGCTACACCTTC.

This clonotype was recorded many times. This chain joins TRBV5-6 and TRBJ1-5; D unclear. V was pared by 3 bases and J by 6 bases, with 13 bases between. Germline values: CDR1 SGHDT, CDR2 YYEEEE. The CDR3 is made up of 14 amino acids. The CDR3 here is CASSSVGGGQPQHF. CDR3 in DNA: TGTGCCAGCAGCTCCGTGGGTGGCGGTCAGCCCCAGCATTTT.

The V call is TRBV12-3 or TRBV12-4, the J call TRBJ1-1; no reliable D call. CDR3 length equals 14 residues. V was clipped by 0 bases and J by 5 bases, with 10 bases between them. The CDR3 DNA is TGTGCCAGCAGTTTAGCAAGCGGCACGACTGAAGCTTTCTTT. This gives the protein CASSLASGTTEAFF.

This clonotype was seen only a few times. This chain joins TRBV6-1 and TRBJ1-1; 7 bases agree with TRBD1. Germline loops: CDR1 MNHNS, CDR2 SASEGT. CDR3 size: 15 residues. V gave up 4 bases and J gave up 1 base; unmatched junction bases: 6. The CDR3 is CASSAGDSPNTEAFF. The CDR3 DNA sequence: TGTGCCAGCAGTGCAGGGGACAGCCCGAACACTGAAGCTTTCTTT.

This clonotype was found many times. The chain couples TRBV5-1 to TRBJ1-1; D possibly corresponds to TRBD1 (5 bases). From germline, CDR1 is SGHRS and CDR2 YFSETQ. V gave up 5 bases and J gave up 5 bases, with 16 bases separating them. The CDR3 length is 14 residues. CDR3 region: CASSLLGAGTEAFF. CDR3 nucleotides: TGCGCCAGCAGTCTCCTAGGGGCTGGGACTGAAGCTTTCTTT.

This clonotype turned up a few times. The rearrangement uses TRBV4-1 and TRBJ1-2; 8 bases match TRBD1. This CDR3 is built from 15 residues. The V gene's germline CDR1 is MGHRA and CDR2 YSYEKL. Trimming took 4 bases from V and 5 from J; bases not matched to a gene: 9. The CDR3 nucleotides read TGCGCCAGCAGCCTACTGACAGGGGATAAATATGGCTACACCTTC. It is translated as CASSLLTGDKYGYTF.

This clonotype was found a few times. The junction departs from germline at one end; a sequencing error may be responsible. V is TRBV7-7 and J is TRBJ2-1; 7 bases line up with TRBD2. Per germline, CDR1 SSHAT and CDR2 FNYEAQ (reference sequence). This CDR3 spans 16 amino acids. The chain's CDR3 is CASSSGPGGSYNEQFF. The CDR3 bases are TGTGCTAGCAGCTCCGGACCGGGAGGCTCCTACAATGAGCAGTTCTTC.

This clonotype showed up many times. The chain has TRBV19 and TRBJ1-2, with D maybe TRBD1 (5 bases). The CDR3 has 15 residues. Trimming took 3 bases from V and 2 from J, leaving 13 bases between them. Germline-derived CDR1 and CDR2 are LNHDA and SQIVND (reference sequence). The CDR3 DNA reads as TGTGCCAGTAGTATTTTCGGGGGATACAACTATGGCTACACCTTC. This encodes CASSIFGGYNYGYTF.

Written as DNA, the CDR3 is TGCGCCAGCAGCTATACAGGGCCGACGAACACCGGGGAGCTGTTTTTT. It codes for CASSYTGPTNTGELFF. The chain recombines TRBV5-1 with TRBJ2-2; weak D call: TRBD1 (6 bases). V was shortened by 3 bases and J by 0 bases, with 12 bases between the two germline ends. CDR1 is SGHRS, CDR2 YFSETQ, per germline. This CDR3 region has 16 residues.

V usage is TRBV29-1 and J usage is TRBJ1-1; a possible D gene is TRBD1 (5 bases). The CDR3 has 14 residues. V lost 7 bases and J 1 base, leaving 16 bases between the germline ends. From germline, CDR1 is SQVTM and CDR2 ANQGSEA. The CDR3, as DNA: TGCAGCGCCCGGGGCCCCCTTTGGAACACTGAAGCTTTCTTT. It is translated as CSARGPLWNTEAFF.

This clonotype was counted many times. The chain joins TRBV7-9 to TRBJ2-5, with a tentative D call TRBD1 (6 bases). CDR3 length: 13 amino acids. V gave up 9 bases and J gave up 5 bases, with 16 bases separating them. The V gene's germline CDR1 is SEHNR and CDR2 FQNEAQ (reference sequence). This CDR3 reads CASTGQGLETQYF. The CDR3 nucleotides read TGTGCCAGTACGGGGCAGGGGCTGGAGACCCAGTACTTC.

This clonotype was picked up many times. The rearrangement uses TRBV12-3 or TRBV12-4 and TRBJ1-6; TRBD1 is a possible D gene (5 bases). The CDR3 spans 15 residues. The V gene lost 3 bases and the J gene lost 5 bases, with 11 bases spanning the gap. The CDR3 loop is CASSFYQGHNSPLHF. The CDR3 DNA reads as TGTGCCAGCAGTTTCTACCAGGGACATAATTCACCCCTCCACTTT.

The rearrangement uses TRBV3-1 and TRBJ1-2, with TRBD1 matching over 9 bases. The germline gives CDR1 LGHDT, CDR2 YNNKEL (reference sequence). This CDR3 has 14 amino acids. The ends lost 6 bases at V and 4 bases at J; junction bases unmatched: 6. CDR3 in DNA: TGTGCCAGCAGACCACGGACAGGGGCCTATGGCTACACCTTC. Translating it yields CASRPRTGAYGYTF.

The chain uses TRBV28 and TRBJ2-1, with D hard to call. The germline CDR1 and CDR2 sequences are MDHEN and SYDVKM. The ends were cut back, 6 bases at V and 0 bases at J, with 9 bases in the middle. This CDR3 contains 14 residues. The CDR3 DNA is TGTGCCAGCAGCCCGCCAGACTCCTACAATGAGCAGTTCTTC. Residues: CASSPPDSYNEQFF.

CDR3 bases: TGTGCCAGCTCACCAGTCCCGGCGGCGAACACCGGGGAGCTGTTTTTT. It translates to CASSPVPAANTGELFF. The chain uses TRBV18 and TRBJ2-2; no reliable D call. The germline gives CDR1 KGHSH, CDR2 LQKENI. The V end lost 2 bases, the J end lost 0 bases, and 10 bases lay between the germline ends. The CDR3 runs 16 residues.

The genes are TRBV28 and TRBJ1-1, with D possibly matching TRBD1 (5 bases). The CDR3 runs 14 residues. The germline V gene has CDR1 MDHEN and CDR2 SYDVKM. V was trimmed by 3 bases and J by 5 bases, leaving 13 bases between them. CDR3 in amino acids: CASSFEGRWTEAFF. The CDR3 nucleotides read TGTGCCAGCAGTTTTGAGGGGAGGTGGACTGAAGCTTTCTTT.